A single sample gave rise to the 25 T cell receptor beta chains below, sequenced in a study of human T cells and chemical hapten exposure. Specified time point: pre-sensitization, week 0. Specified treatment: therapeutic diphenylcyclopropenone sensitization with weekly scalp DPC. MiXCR, applied by TCRdb to the RACE reads, yields one record per CDR3 protein. This sample has around 120,000 distinct CDR3 sequences, with roughly 14% found just once. The material sequenced was whole blood, taken in connection with sensitization to the hapten diphenylcyclopropenone (DPC). The receptors here all came from a woman aged 18-29 years with alopecia areata. Some clones in this sample may be carry-over from other donors' samples.

J is TRBJ2-7 and V is TRBV5-1; 11 positions match TRBD1. In germline, CDR1 is SGHRS, CDR2 YFSETQ. This CDR3 has 15 amino acids. J was trimmed by 5 bases and V by 4 bases; bases with no gene match: 8. The CDR3 region has the DNA TGCGCCAGCAGCCTATGGACAGGGGGCGTCGACGAGCAGTACTTC. Protein sequence: CASSLWTGGVDEQYF.

The table lists this clonotype with a few counts. The chain carries TRBV25-1 and TRBJ2-7, with D possibly matching TRBD1 (8 bases). Germline CDR1 reads MGHDK; CDR2 reads SYGVNS. V dropped 8 bases and J dropped 5 bases, with 16 bases sitting between them. This CDR3 contains 13 residues. The CDR3 DNA follows: TGTGCCAGCGGTTACAGGGGGGGCGACGAGCAGTACTTC. Its protein is CASGYRGGDEQYF.

This clonotype was observed a handful of times. V gene TRBV19 combines with J gene TRBJ1-2, with 8 positions matching TRBD1. Trimming at V came to 7 bases and at J to 4 bases, leaving 8 bases not matched to a gene. CDR1 LNHDA and CDR2 SQIVND come from the germline V gene (reference sequence). CDR3 length equals 14 residues. The CDR3 bases are TGTGCCAGTACCCTAGACAGGGGTGGCTATGGCTACACCTTC. This sequence encodes CASTLDRGGYGYTF.

This clonotype was counted between two and nine times. The chain is built from TRBV7-3 and TRBJ2-2; D not certain. This CDR3 is 14 amino acids long. The germline V and J ends were trimmed by 5 bases and 4 bases, with 11 bases remaining between them. The germline gives CDR1 SGHTA, CDR2 FQGTGA. Here the CDR3 reads CASSLLGGTGELFF. CDR3 DNA sequence: TGTGCCAGCAGCCTCCTGGGCGGCACCGGGGAGCTGTTTTTT.

This chain joins TRBV12-5 and TRBJ2-5; D might be TRBD1 or TRBD2, each matching 5 bases. CDR1 and CDR2 from the germline V gene are LGHNT and FRNRAP. V was clipped by 6 bases and J by 3 bases, with 11 bases between them. The CDR3 spans 13 residues. CDR3 residues: CASGEGREETQYF. The CDR3 nucleotides read TGTGCTAGTGGCGAGGGACGGGAAGAGACCCAGTACTTC.

This clonotype occurred many times. The chain employs TRBV4-3 and TRBJ1-1, with TRBD1 as a possible D gene (6 bases). The germline gives CDR1 LGHNA, CDR2 YSLEER. Trimming shortened V by 1 base and J by 0 bases, and 9 bases separated the two germline ends. The CDR3 length is 15 residues. The CDR3 protein is CASSQAQGLNTEAFF. Written as DNA, the CDR3 is TGCGCCAGCAGCCAAGCACAGGGATTGAACACTGAAGCTTTCTTT.

A note on this clonotype: A much larger clone sits a single nucleotide away, making a read error possible. The chain has TRBV7-2 and TRBJ2-2; D uncertain. The CDR3 is 12 residues long. Germline V gene sequence: CDR1 SGHTA, CDR2 FQGNSA. In DNA form, the CDR3 reads TGTGCCTGCAGCTCGAACACCGGGGAGCTGTTTTTT. This encodes CACSSNTGELFF.

The chain employs TRBV10-3 and TRBJ1-4, with 7 bases fitting TRBD1. Looked up from germline, CDR1 is ENHRY and CDR2 is SYGVKD. The CDR3 extends over 16 amino acids. The junction had 9 bases not matched to a gene; V was cut back by 4 bases and J by 4 bases. CDR3 coding DNA: TGTGCCATCAGTGGAAGGACAGGCGGGGGTAATGAAAAACTGTTTTTT. It codes for CAISGRTGGGNEKLFF.

This clonotype showed up just a few times. V usage is TRBV29-1 and J usage is TRBJ2-2, with D perhaps matching TRBD1 (5 bases). The V end was cut by 1 base, the J end by 8 bases, with 11 bases between. Germline CDR1 SQVTM, CDR2 ANQGSEA. CDR3 size: 13 residues. CDR3 sequence reads: CSVEVTATGELFF. The CDR3 DNA is TGCAGCGTTGAAGTGACAGCAACAGGGGAGCTGTTTTTT.

V and J are TRBV11-2 and TRBJ2-5, with no clear D. Germline V CDR1 and CDR2: SGHAT, FQNNGV. The germline V and J ends were trimmed by 1 base and 1 base, with 10 bases remaining between them. This CDR3 has 15 residues. The CDR3 coding sequence is TGTGCCAGCAGCTTAGCGACTCCCTTCCAAGAGACCCAGTACTTC. This codes for CASSLATPFQETQYF.

This clonotype occurred a few times. The chain joins TRBV18 to TRBJ2-7, with TRBD2 matching 7 bases. CDR1 is KGHSH, CDR2 LQKENI, per germline. This CDR3 region has 15 residues. V lost 3 bases to trimming and J lost 2 bases; unmatched junction nucleotides: 7. CDR3 region: CASSPGGNPPYEQYF. CDR3 in DNA: TGTGCCAGCTCACCGGGGGGGAACCCACCCTACGAGCAGTACTTC.

The rearrangement joins TRBV25-1 to TRBJ1-4; TRBD1 matches 8 bases. J gave up 4 bases and V 3 bases, and 4 bases lay outside the gene matches. The CDR3 runs to 15 residues. Germline V CDR1 and CDR2: MGHDK, SYGVNS. In DNA, the CDR3 is TGTGCCAGCAGTGATTGGACAGGGAATAATGAAAAACTGTTTTTT. It specifies CASSDWTGNNEKLFF.

This rearrangement joins TRBV19 to TRBJ2-7; TRBD1 matches 9 bases. The germline V gene has CDR1 LNHDA and CDR2 SQIVND (reference sequence). The trim removed 8 bases at V and 5 bases at J, leaving 16 bases unmatched. The CDR3 consists of 16 residues. The CDR3 DNA reads TGTGCCAGTTGGGGACAGGGTGGGAGGCCTACTAACGAGCAGTACTTC. The encoded protein is CASWGQGGRPTNEQYF.

This chain links TRBV21-1 with TRBJ2-7. TRBV21-1 is a pseudogene locus. The CDR3 contains 16 residues. CDR3 sequence (DNA): TGTGCCAGCAGCAAAGCTTGCGCGAACGAAGCCTACGAGCAGTACTTC. It translates to CASSKACANEAYEQYF.

The chain carries TRBV12-3 or TRBV12-4 and TRBJ1-2; no firm D call. V lost 10 bases and J 0 bases, leaving 9 bases between the germline ends. The CDR3 consists of 12 residues. The chain's CDR3 is CATSEANYGYTF. The CDR3 nucleotides read TGTGCCACCTCGGAAGCTAACTATGGCTACACCTTC.

For this clonotype: One end of the junction does not line up with germline, which may come from a read error. The rearrangement joins TRBV7-2 to TRBJ2-3; D is unresolved. Germline V gives CDR1 SGHTA, CDR2 FQGNSA. This CDR3 is built from 15 residues. For the CDR3, the DNA is TGTGCCAGAAGCTTCGTGGGCAGTGTAGGAGATACGCAGTATTTT. It translates to CARSFVGSVGDTQYF.

The chain is built from TRBV4-3 and TRBJ2-7; TRBD1 matches 9 bases. J lost 1 base, V lost 2 bases, and 9 bases had no gene match. CDR1 LGHNA and CDR2 YSLEER come from the germline V gene. The CDR3 runs 17 residues. CDR3 in amino acids: CASSQRTDRGMSYEQYF. The CDR3 region has the DNA TGCGCCAGCAGCCAAAGAACCGACAGGGGGATGTCCTACGAGCAGTACTTC.

This clonotype was detected a few times. This chain links TRBV9 with TRBJ2-7; TRBD2 matches at 8 bases. The length of the CDR3 is 16 residues. Germline CDR1 is SGDLS and CDR2 is YYNGEE. V lost 0 bases and J lost 2; bases outside the gene matches: 7. CDR3 sequence (DNA): TGTGCCAGCAGCGTAGGGGGTAGCGGGGTCCCCTACGAGCAGTACTTC. As protein: CASSVGGSGVPYEQYF.

This clonotype was counted at least ten times. The CDR3 DNA reads TGTGCCAGTAGAGGGACGACGAATGAGCAGTTCTTC. It is translated as CASRGTTNEQFF. The chain joins TRBV19 to TRBJ2-1; D is possibly TRBD1 or TRBD2 (5 bases each). Per the germline V gene, CDR1 is LNHDA and CDR2 is SQIVND (reference sequence). CDR3 length equals 12 residues. With 6 bases removed from V and 7 bases from J, the gap between germline ends came to 10 bases. The full variable domain, rest sourced from reference TRBV19 and TRBJ2-1, is DGGITQSPKYLFRKEGQNVTLSCEQNLNHDAMYWYRQDPGQGLRLIYYSQIVNDFQKGDIAEGYSVSREKKESFPLTVTSAQKNPTAFYLCASRGTTNEQFFGPGTRLTVL.

The V and J genes are TRBV11-1 and TRBJ2-3, with unresolved D. The CDR3 sequence is 14 residues long. Trimming shortened V by 2 bases and J by 4 bases, and 10 bases separated the two germline ends. From germline, CDR1 is SGHAT and CDR2 FQDESV (reference sequence). This CDR3 is CASSLTLGPDTQYF. The DNA of the CDR3 is TGTGCCAGCAGCTTAACATTGGGCCCAGATACGCAGTATTTT.

The rearrangement links TRBV12-3 or TRBV12-4 to TRBJ2-2; D is perhaps TRBD1 (5 bases). Trimming shortened V by 6 bases and J by 2 bases, and 16 bases separated the two germline ends. The CDR3 is 16 residues long. This CDR3 reads CASRRSHDSNTGELFF. The CDR3 DNA sequence: TGTGCCAGCAGACGGTCCCACGACAGCAACACCGGGGAGCTGTTTTTT.

This clonotype was counted between two and nine times. The chain recombines TRBV7-6 with TRBJ2-1; TRBD2 matches at 9 bases. The CDR3 covers 16 residues. The V segment lost 3 bases and the J segment 5 bases; nucleotides outside the gene matches: 8. In germline, CDR1 is SGHVS, CDR2 FNYEAQ. The CDR3 DNA sequence: TGTGCCAGCAGCTTCCAGAGCGGGGGGACCAACAATGAGCAGTTCTTC. It yields the protein CASSFQSGGTNNEQFF. Supplemented by reference TRBV7-6 and TRBJ2-1, the full variable domain reads GAGVSQSPRYKVTKRGQDVALRCDPISGHVSLYWYRQALGQGPEFLTYFNYEAQQDKSGLPNDRFSAERPEGSISTLTIQRTEQRDSAMYRCASSFQSGGTNNEQFFGPGTRLTVL.

This clonotype showed up many times. The chain employs TRBV27 and TRBJ1-1, with D hard to call. This CDR3 region has 13 residues. Germline V gene lookup returns CDR1 MNHEY and CDR2 SMNVEV (reference sequence). V was cut by 7 bases and J by 2 bases, with 11 bases left in between. Here the CDR3 DNA reads TGTGCCAGCACGGTTTTTCCTAACACTGAAGCTTTCTTT. This gives the protein CASTVFPNTEAFF.

The genes are TRBV2 and TRBJ2-5, with D possibly TRBD2 on 5 matching bases. Trimming removed 5 bases from V and 7 bases from J, with 11 bases in between. The CDR3 length is 12 residues. The germline V gene encodes CDR1 SNHLY and CDR2 FYNNEI. CDR3 region: CASSLGAATQYF. The CDR3 nucleotides are TGTGCCAGCAGTCTAGGAGCGGCGACCCAGTACTTC.

The chain joins TRBV18 to TRBJ2-5; D possibly corresponds to TRBD1 (7 bases). The CDR3 is 15 residues long. The germline V gene has CDR1 KGHSH and CDR2 LQKENI. Trimming cost V 0 bases and J 2 bases, with 10 bases left between them. DNA of the CDR3: TGTGCCAGCTCACCACCCGCAGGGGGGCAAGAGACCCAGTACTTC. Translation gives CASSPPAGGQETQYF. Drawing the rest from reference TRBV18 and TRBJ2-5, the complete variable domain is NAGVMQNPRHLVRRRGQEARLRCSPMKGHSHVYWYRQLPEEGLKFMVYLQKENIIDESGMPKERFSAEFPKEGPSILRIQQVVRGDSAAYFCASSPPAGGQETQYFGPGTRLLVL.